One and the same sample provided the 30 T cell receptor beta chains below, sequenced in a study of T cell responses to AZD1222 COVID-19 vaccine. Sequencing used immunoSEQ multiplex PCR; TCRdb keeps in-frame clones, though not all of them. This table has 100,000 to 150,000 clones, approximately 90% appearing once. Specimen: peripheral blood, collected 28 days after the second AZD1222 dose. All receptors come from an adult who received the AZD1222 COVID-19 vaccine.

In its sample, this clone was seen once. V usage is TRBV7-6 and J usage is TRBJ2-1; 12 nucleotides agree with TRBD2. Germline trimming cut 6 bases from V and 5 bases from J; bases unmatched to any gene: 5. This CDR3 is 15 amino acids long. Germline CDR1 and CDR2: SGHVS and FNYEAQ. CDR3 sequence: CASSSPSGGDNEQFF. CDR3 nucleotide sequence: TGTGCCAGCAGTTCACCTAGCGGGGGGGACAATGAGCAGTTCTTC.

The rearrangement joins TRBV3-1 (or the pseudogene TRBV3-2) to TRBJ1-5; D unclear. V dropped 0 bases and J dropped 1 base, with 10 bases sitting between them. Germline V gene lookup returns CDR1 LGHDT and CDR2 YNNKEL (reference sequence). This CDR3 spans 16 amino acids. CDR3 loop: CASSQDSQLSNQPQHF. DNA for the CDR3: TGTGCCAGCAGCCAAGATTCACAACTGAGCAATCAGCCCCAGCATTTT.

This clone was seen a handful of times. This rearrangement joins TRBV18 to TRBJ1-2; the D gene is possibly TRBD1 (6 bases). The length of the CDR3 is 12 residues. Germline CDR1 reads KGHSH; CDR2 reads LQKENI. V was cut by 3 bases and J by 8 bases, with 10 bases left in between. The CDR3 DNA sequence: TGTGCCAGCTCACCCGGGGGCCTAGGCTACACCTTC. This gives the protein CASSPGGLGYTF.

This chain joins TRBV4-3 and TRBJ1-5; D unresolved. The CDR3 runs 15 residues. Trimming removed 4 bases at V and 0 bases at J, with 10 bases between. Germline V CDR1 and CDR2: LGHNA, YSLEER. CDR3 in amino acids: CASSPETVSNQPQHF. In DNA, the CDR3 is TGCGCCAGCAGCCCCGAGACGGTTAGCAATCAGCCCCAGCATTTT.

The CDR3 coding sequence is TGTGCCAGCAGTTTAAGAACTGGCACTAACTATGGCTACACCTTC. It codes for CASSLRTGTNYGYTF. The chain uses TRBV27 and TRBJ1-2; D gene uncertain. The CDR3 runs 15 residues. The germline gives CDR1 MNHEY, CDR2 SMNVEV (reference sequence). Trimming took 2 bases from V and 0 from J, leaving 10 bases between them.

V is TRBV5-1 and J is TRBJ1-1; D call uncertain. The CDR3 runs 13 residues. V lost 6 bases, J lost 1 base, and 10 bases lay in between. The V gene's germline CDR1 is SGHRS and CDR2 YFSETQ. CDR3 in amino acids: CASKVAGNTEAFF. DNA for the CDR3: TGCGCCAGCAAGGTTGCAGGGAACACTGAAGCTTTCTTT.

The gene calls are TRBV19 and TRBJ2-7, with TRBD1 identical over 7 bases. Germline V lookup: CDR1 LNHDA, CDR2 SQIVND (reference sequence). The ends lost 0 bases at V and 2 bases at J; junction bases unmatched: 7. This CDR3 has 16 amino acids. The CDR3 sequence: CASSIDQWQGAYEQYF. The CDR3, as DNA: TGTGCCAGTAGTATAGACCAATGGCAGGGGGCCTACGAGCAGTACTTC.

V and J are TRBV7-2 and TRBJ2-7; the D call may be TRBD1 or TRBD2 (5 bases each). There are 15 residues in the CDR3. Per the germline V gene, CDR1 is SGHTA and CDR2 is FQGNSA. V was clipped by 6 bases and J by 0 bases, with 15 bases between them. The CDR3 here is CASSERGFSSYEQYF. As DNA, the CDR3 is TGTGCCAGCAGTGAGAGGGGATTCAGCTCCTACGAGCAGTACTTC.

This clone was picked up one time. The J gene is TRBJ1-1, the V gene TRBV7-2; the match to TRBD1 covers 7 bases. This CDR3 is 14 amino acids long. The V gene end was trimmed by 1 base and the J gene end by 2 bases; junction bases not matched to a gene: 1. The germline gives CDR1 SGHTA, CDR2 FQGNSA. CDR3 sequence (DNA): TGTGCCAGCAGCTTAGGGACAGGTAACACTGAAGCTTTCTTT. This encodes CASSLGTGNTEAFF.

V usage is TRBV4-2 and J usage is TRBJ2-3; D possibly matches TRBD1 or TRBD2 (6 bases each). The germline V and J ends were trimmed by 4 bases and 2 bases, with 16 bases remaining between them. Germline V CDR1 and CDR2: LGHNA, YNFKEQ. The CDR3 covers 16 residues. In DNA form, the CDR3 reads TGTGCCAGCAGCCGTTCGGGGGCGGAAGACACAGATACGCAGTATTTT. Its protein is CASSRSGAEDTDTQYF.

The chain carries TRBV30 and TRBJ2-5; D may be TRBD1 or TRBD2 (5 bases each). The germline CDR1 and CDR2 sequences are GTSNPN and SVGIG (reference sequence). The V end was cut by 3 bases, the J end by 5 bases, with 13 bases between. CDR3 length: 13 residues. For the CDR3, the DNA is TGTGCCTGGAGCATCACGGGACCGGAGACCCAGTACTTC. Protein: CAWSITGPETQYF.

This clone was observed a handful of times. The V call is TRBV30, the J call TRBJ1-1; 9 nucleotides align to TRBD1. CDR1 is GTSNPN, CDR2 SVGIG, per germline (reference sequence). This CDR3 has 13 amino acids. The junction had 4 bases not matched to a gene; V was cut back by 8 bases and J by 0 bases. DNA of the CDR3: TGTGCCGGGGACAGGGACATGAACACTGAAGCTTTCTTT. Its protein product is CAGDRDMNTEAFF.

This clone appeared once. The chain combines TRBV24-1 with TRBJ2-1, with TRBD2 matching over 13 bases. Germline values: CDR1 KGHDR, CDR2 SFDVKD. V was pared by 9 bases and J by 4 bases, with 17 bases of the junction left unmatched. The CDR3 is 19 amino acids. The CDR3 nucleotides are TGTGCCACCGGCGGACTAGCGGGGGAGAACGCCCGAGAATACAATGAGCAGTTCTTC. Translated: CATGGLAGENAREYNEQFF.

The genes are TRBV4-1 and TRBJ1-2; D remains ambiguous. V lost 0 bases and J 4 bases, leaving 12 bases between the germline ends. Germline CDR1 and CDR2: MGHRA and YSYEKL. The CDR3 consists of 15 residues. In nucleotides, the CDR3 is TGCGCCAGCAGCCAAGATTGGAGGGAACTCTATGGCTACACCTTC. It codes for CASSQDWRELYGYTF.

The CDR3 nucleotides read TGTGCCAGCAGCCCATTAGGGGCCGGGGAGCTGTTTTTT. This codes for CASSPLGAGELFF. V gene TRBV11-2 combines with J gene TRBJ2-2; maybe TRBD1 (5 bases). Germline CDR1 SGHAT, CDR2 FQNNGV. CDR3 size: 13 residues. Trimming removed 5 bases from V and 6 bases from J, with 10 bases in between.

Here the CDR3 reads CASSLSDYGYTF. Here the CDR3 DNA reads TGTGCCAGCAGTTTATCTGACTATGGCTACACCTTC. The chain joins TRBV28 to TRBJ1-2; D is undetermined. CDR1 and CDR2 (germline): MDHEN, SYDVKM. Trimming pared 1 base from V and 3 bases from J, leaving 3 bases between. CDR3 size: 12 residues.

The chain carries TRBV4-3 and TRBJ2-3; 13 bases match TRBD2. Unmatched junction bases numbered 6, after V lost 4 bases and J lost 2 bases. Looked up from germline, CDR1 is LGHNA and CDR2 is YSLEER. This CDR3 is built from 17 residues. The CDR3 coding sequence is TGCGCCAGCAGCCCCTTACTAGCGGGGGGGCTCACAGATACGCAGTATTTT. Translated: CASSPLLAGGLTDTQYF.

The table lists this clone with a count of one. The chain recombines TRBV12-5 with TRBJ2-1; D is unresolved. V was clipped by 5 bases and J by 9 bases, with 14 bases between them. Germline V CDR1 and CDR2: LGHNT, FRNRAP. This CDR3 has 13 residues. CDR3 residues: CASGARAGFEQFF. The CDR3 DNA is TGTGCTAGTGGTGCCCGGGCAGGTTTTGAGCAGTTCTTC.

The chain joins TRBV2 to TRBJ2-3; 9 nucleotides agree with TRBD1. CDR1 SNHLY and CDR2 FYNNEI come from the germline V gene. CDR3 length equals 14 residues. The ends lost 9 bases at V and 5 bases at J; junction bases unmatched: 9. The CDR3 is CASPDRGVLDTQYF. The CDR3 bases are TGTGCCAGTCCGGACAGGGGTGTGCTAGATACGCAGTATTTT.

This clone has a single count. The J gene is TRBJ2-2, the V gene TRBV13, with 7 bases lining up with TRBD2. CDR3 length: 16 amino acids. Germline V gene data show CDR1 as PRHDT and CDR2 as FYEKMQ (reference sequence). With V trimmed by 5 bases and J by 5 bases, 11 bases remained unmatched. CDR3 DNA sequence: TGTGCCAGCAGCCCTAAGGCGGGAGAGAGGACCGGGGAGCTGTTTTTT. This encodes CASSPKAGERTGELFF.

The rearrangement links TRBV27 to TRBJ1-3; 7 nucleotides match TRBD1. The CDR3 has 14 residues. The germline CDR1 and CDR2 sequences are MNHEY and SMNVEV (reference sequence). J lost 3 bases, V lost 5 bases, and 4 bases had no gene match. CDR3: CASSPDRVGNTIYF. Here the CDR3 DNA reads TGTGCCAGCAGTCCTGACAGGGTTGGAAACACCATATATTTT.

The chain uses TRBV28 and TRBJ1-5, with TRBD1 matching over 11 bases. Trimming at V came to 2 bases and at J to 6 bases, leaving 3 bases not matched to a gene. Germline CDR1 reads MDHEN; CDR2 reads SYDVKM. The CDR3 has 15 amino acids. CDR3 loop: CASSLGGQGAQPQHF. The CDR3 coding sequence is TGTGCCAGCAGTTTAGGTGGACAGGGGGCTCAGCCCCAGCATTTT.

This chain's CDR3 is CASSLEMGPNYGYTF. The CDR3 coding sequence is TGTGCCAGCTCACTGGAGATGGGGCCCAACTATGGCTACACCTTC. The V and J genes are TRBV18 and TRBJ1-2; the D gene is possibly TRBD1 (5 bases). V was trimmed by 4 bases and J by 2 bases, leaving 14 bases between them. This CDR3 has 15 amino acids. The germline CDR1 and CDR2 sequences are KGHSH and LQKENI.

V usage is TRBV11-3 and J usage is TRBJ2-5, with D uncertain. Germline-derived CDR1 and CDR2 are SGHNT and YENEEA. Trimming stripped 4 bases from V and 5 bases from J, with 14 bases between. This CDR3 is 14 amino acids long. The CDR3 here is CASSSSQMGETQYF. The CDR3 coding sequence is TGTGCCAGCAGCTCGTCACAAATGGGGGAGACCCAGTACTTC. Using reference TRBV11-3 and TRBJ2-5 for the parts outside the CDR3, the full variable domain is EAGVVQSPRYKIIEKKQPVAFWCNPISGHNTLYWYLQNLGQGPELLIRYENEEAVDDSQLPKDRFSAERLKGVDSTLKIQPAELGDSAVYLCASSSSQMGETQYFGPGTRLLVL.

The chain is built from TRBV11-3 and TRBJ2-5; D might be TRBD1 (6 bases). This CDR3 contains 14 residues. V lost 5 bases and J 0 bases, leaving 10 bases between the germline ends. Germline lookup yields CDR1 SGHNT and CDR2 YENEEA. CDR3 bases: TGTGCCAGCAGCCCTCAGGGGTACCAAGAGACCCAGTACTTC. Its translation: CASSPQGYQETQYF.

In its sample, this clone was seen once. The chain uses TRBV25-1 and TRBJ2-5; D call uncertain. V lost 2 bases to trimming and J lost 1 base, with 11 bases between them. In germline, CDR1 is MGHDK, CDR2 SYGVNS. The CDR3 is 15 amino acids. CDR3 nucleotide sequence: TGTGCCAGCAGTGAACGTGGGGTAACCCAAGAGACCCAGTACTTC. Amino acid sequence: CASSERGVTQETQYF. The whole variable domain, filled in from reference TRBV25-1 and TRBJ2-5, reads EADIYQTPRYLVIGTGKKITLECSQTMGHDKMYWYQQDPGMELHLIHYSYGVNSTEKGDLSSESTVSRIRTEHFPLTLESARPSHTSQYLCASSERGVTQETQYFGPGTRLLVL.

The rearrangement links TRBV6-2 or TRBV6-3 to TRBJ2-1; D not certain. CDR3 size: 16 residues. The V end was cut by 4 bases, the J end by 1 base, with 14 bases between. Germline values: CDR1 MNHEY, CDR2 SVGEGT. CDR3 in DNA: TGTGCCAGCAGTTCCCCGGACGCCTTATCCTACAATGAGCAGTTCTTC. This sequence encodes CASSSPDALSYNEQFF.

The V and J genes are TRBV6-2 or TRBV6-3 and TRBJ2-5; 14 bases line up with TRBD2. The CDR3 loop spans 17 amino acids. In germline, CDR1 is MNHEY, CDR2 SVGEGT. With V trimmed by 2 bases and J by 5 bases, 7 bases remained unmatched. The CDR3 protein is CASSYMRLAGGGETQYF. In nucleotides, the CDR3 is TGTGCCAGCAGTTACATGAGACTAGCGGGAGGGGGGGAGACCCAGTACTTC.

This clone turned up a few times. The chain recombines TRBV11-2 with TRBJ1-1; 11 bases fit TRBD1. The germline V gene encodes CDR1 SGHAT and CDR2 FQNNGV. CDR3 size: 15 residues. With V trimmed by 5 bases and J by 6 bases, 8 bases remained unmatched. Here the CDR3 reads CASSGRDRGRPEAFF. CDR3 nucleotide sequence: TGTGCCAGCAGCGGACGGGACAGGGGGAGGCCTGAAGCTTTCTTT.

V and J are TRBV7-9 and TRBJ1-1, with a possible D match to TRBD1 (6 bases). The CDR3 sequence is 15 residues long. V lost 0 bases, J lost 5 bases, and 13 bases lay in between. Germline V CDR1 and CDR2: SEHNR, FQNEAQ (reference sequence). CDR3 sequence: CASSLAGVGGTEAFF. CDR3 nucleotides: TGTGCCAGCAGCTTAGCTGGGGTAGGGGGGACTGAAGCTTTCTTT.